The 3 T cell receptor beta chains presented below share a single source sample, sequenced in a study of blood T cell repertoires in COVID-19. Clones were sequenced by immunoSEQ multiplex PCR, and TCRdb holds only the in-frame ones, with some missing. The sample lists some 320,000 clones; around 85% were seen once. Sequenced: peripheral blood. The receptors here all came from a human donor in a cohort sampled during active COVID-19.

This rearrangement joins TRBV23-1 to TRBJ2-3, with D maybe TRBD2 (5 bases). TRBV23-1 qualifies as an ORF whose function is uncertain. Deletions cut 0 bases from V and 2 bases from J, with 12 bases between. The CDR3 runs 16 residues. DNA for the CDR3: TGCGCCAGCAGTCAATCAGAGGGCTGGCACACAGATACGCAGTATTTT. It yields the protein CASSQSEGWHTDTQYF.

The chain joins TRBV24-1 to TRBJ1-5, with D possibly matching TRBD1 (5 bases). Trimming took off 2 bases at V and 4 bases at J, with 11 bases between the two ends. Germline V lookup: CDR1 KGHDR, CDR2 SFDVKD. This CDR3 is 15 amino acids long. CDR3 protein: CATSDSDRYNQPQHF. CDR3 in DNA: TGTGCCACCAGTGATTCCGACAGATATAATCAGCCCCAGCATTTT.

The chain joins TRBV6-5 to TRBJ2-1; 9 bases line up with TRBD1. Germline V gene lookup returns CDR1 MNHEY and CDR2 SVGAGI. The CDR3 has 15 residues. Trimming took 7 bases from V and 9 from J; bases not matched to a gene: 13. This CDR3 is CASTGQGSHRGEQFF. The CDR3 DNA reads TGTGCCAGCACCGGACAGGGGAGCCACAGGGGTGAGCAGTTCTTC.